This section outlines one T cell receptor beta chain sequence together with its context. What it binds is unknown. Multiple V-beta primers and a C-beta primer amplified TCRB from RNA. TCRB cDNA was made from 0.4 to 0.6 ug total RNA. Unique molecular identifiers were not described for the libraries. TCRdb processed the multiplex PCR reads anew with MiXCR; each CDR3 protein has one entry. This sample has 10,000 to 15,000 distinct CDR3 sequences; almost 65% occur once, and the top ten carry around 33%. This entry comes from a study of tumor-infiltrating lymphocytes in glioblastoma multiforme. CDR3 length: 14 residues. Germline CDR1 and CDR2: SGHDT and YYEEEE. Losses at the gene ends were 4 bases for V and 9 bases for J; bases not matched to a gene: 8. Points from the study as a whole: Only one glioblastoma patient had TCR and mutation analysis. Detected clone frequencies may not reflect cell counts, being RNA-based.

The sequenced sample consisted of brain tumor tissue. V is TRBV5-6 and J is TRBJ2-1, with 9 bases that match TRBD1. This TCR was sampled from a male donor with glioblastoma. Here the CDR3 reads CASSPWDREAEQFF. In DNA form, the CDR3 reads TGTGCCAGCAGCCCCTGGGACAGGGAGGCTGAGCAGTTCTTC.